What follows are 2 T cell receptor beta chains derived from one specimen sequenced in a study of control samples from healthy donors and cancer patients. Assay used: immunoSEQ multiplex PCR; TCRdb lists only in-frame clones, some missing. The sample lists about 19,000 clones, approximately 81% occurring once. The specimen was PBMCs. The source of these receptors is a woman in her sixties or seventies with lung cancer.

The chain joins TRBV9 to TRBJ2-1; 8 bases agree with TRBD2. Germline CDR1 SGDLS, CDR2 YYNGEE. V shed 0 bases and J 9 bases; nucleotides not matched to a gene: 11. The CDR3 covers 16 residues. The CDR3 region has the DNA TGTGCCAGCAGCGTAGACCCCGGGGGGGAGCAAGGTGAGCAGTTCTTC. It specifies CASSVDPGGEQGEQFF.

CDR3 nucleotide sequence: TGCGCCAGCAGCTTGGCGCTCCGGGGGGACAATGAGCAGTTCTTC. The encoded protein is CASSLALRGDNEQFF. The gene calls are TRBV5-1 and TRBJ2-1, with 7 bases identical to TRBD2. The V gene's germline CDR1 is SGHRS and CDR2 YFSETQ. V shed 0 bases and J 5 bases; nucleotides not matched to a gene: 5. The CDR3 runs 15 residues.